This TCR beta chain was observed in a study of T cell responses to AZD1222 COVID-19 vaccine. General study results and limits: Following two doses of AZD1222, Spike-specific TCR breadth and depth rose. Unmutated regions of variants are reportedly targeted by nearly half of spike-specific TCRs.

Worth noting for this clone: Its cognate antigen is unknown.

Libraries were prepared by immunoSEQ multiplex PCR; TCRdb keeps only in-frame clonotypes and omits some of them. The sample has about 150,000 clones; roughly 90% are singletons. This CDR3 is built from 16 residues. Trimming left V 4 bases short and J 4 bases short, with 19 bases between. Per germline, CDR1 SGHTA and CDR2 FQGNSA. This sample comprised peripheral blood, obtained on day 0 of AZD1222 vaccination. The clonotype comes from an adult in good health. V gene TRBV7-2 combines with J gene TRBJ2-5, with TRBD2 as a possible D gene (5 bases). The CDR3 region is CASSSGEGLKRETQYF. DNA of the CDR3: TGTGCCAGCAGCTCCGGTGAGGGCCTAAAGCGAGAGACCCAGTACTTC.